These 15 T cell receptor beta chains originate from one sample sequenced in a study of early T cells in non-severe SARS-CoV-2 infection (dated by TCRdb to the early 2020s). Library preparation was by 5' RACE. The sequencer listed for this sample is NextSeq 500. TCRdb trimmed the raw reads at Q25, called clones with MiXCR and kept productive beta chains. Entries that share a CDR3 protein sequence are merged under the most common genes and DNA. The table for this sample lists approximately 65,000 distinct CDR3 sequences; about a tenth of them were counted only once. Of the sample, about 6.4% falls within the top ten clones. The sequenced sample consisted of whole blood. The receptors were gathered from an adult who was a healthcare worker with PCR-confirmed SARS-CoV-2 infection or an uninfected control (not recorded which).

This clonotype appeared many times. The rearrangement joins TRBV9 to TRBJ1-4, with D possibly matching TRBD1 (6 bases). Trimming cost V 1 base and J 6 bases, with 7 bases left between them. The CDR3 consists of 13 residues. From germline, CDR1 is SGDLS and CDR2 YYNGEE. The CDR3 is CASSVSGDEKLFF. DNA for the CDR3: TGTGCCAGCAGCGTATCAGGGGATGAAAAACTGTTTTTT.

To note about this clonotype: Compared with germline, one end of the junction differs, possibly owing to a read error. The V call is TRBV6-4, the J call TRBJ2-7; D perhaps matches TRBD2 (8 bases). Germline loops: CDR1 MRHNA, CDR2 SNTAGT. The CDR3 runs 15 residues. CDR3 residues: CASSDSREGARERYF. CDR3 DNA: TGTGCCAGCAGTGACTCTCGGGAGGGGGCGAGGGAGCGGTACTTC.

The genes are TRBV19 and TRBJ1-2; the D gene is possibly TRBD1 (5 bases). V was clipped by 7 bases and J by 4 bases, with 10 bases between them. Germline CDR1 reads LNHDA; CDR2 reads SQIVND (reference sequence). The CDR3 is 12 amino acids. The CDR3: CASNSGLYGYTF. CDR3 nucleotides: TGTGCCAGTAATTCGGGACTCTATGGCTACACCTTC.

A few counts support this clonotype. The chain recombines TRBV20-1 with TRBJ2-1; 11 bases line up with TRBD2. The CDR3 consists of 16 residues. Trimming cost V 4 bases and J 2 bases; bases outside gene matches: 7. Germline loops: CDR1 DFQATT, CDR2 SNEGSKA (reference sequence). CDR3 DNA sequence: TGCAGTGCTAAGAGGACTAGCGGGTCCCCCTACAATGAGCAGTTCTTC. It specifies CSAKRTSGSPYNEQFF.

The chain has TRBV27 and TRBJ1-1, with D maybe TRBD1 (5 bases). Between the trimmed V and J ends, which lost 4 bases and 2 bases, there was a span of 8 bases. Germline V gene data show CDR1 as MNHEY and CDR2 as SMNVEV (reference sequence). CDR3 length: 13 residues. The CDR3 DNA is TGTGCCAGCAGTTCAGGGCCAAACACTGAAGCTTTCTTT. Its translation is CASSSGPNTEAFF.

The chain has TRBV7-6 and TRBJ2-1; the D gene is possibly TRBD2 (5 bases). Trimming stripped 1 base from V and 10 bases from J, with 17 bases between. The CDR3 consists of 15 residues. Germline V gene data show CDR1 as SGHVS and CDR2 as FNYEAQ. The CDR3 coding sequence is TGTGCCAGCAGCTTAGGGACTGCTACAATCAAAGAGCAGTTCTTC. Its translation is CASSLGTATIKEQFF.

This clonotype is judged medium-sized. J is TRBJ2-3 and V is TRBV28, with 7 bases that match TRBD2. This CDR3 region has 14 residues. Per germline, CDR1 MDHEN and CDR2 SYDVKM. V lost 5 bases to trimming and J lost 0 bases; unmatched junction nucleotides: 2. CDR3: CASSASGSTDTQYF. CDR3 DNA sequence: TGTGCCAGCAGTGCTAGCGGTAGCACAGATACGCAGTATTTT.

This clonotype was seen a handful of times. The V gene is TRBV20-1, the J gene TRBJ2-7, with 7 bases aligning to TRBD2. Germline CDR1 reads DFQATT; CDR2 reads SNEGSKA (reference sequence). The CDR3 has 15 amino acids. V gave up 4 bases and J gave up 5 bases; unmatched junction bases: 14. CDR3 coding DNA: TGCAGTGCTACCCCAGCGGGGCGGGCGTATGACGAGCAGTACTTC. This sequence encodes CSATPAGRAYDEQYF.

V usage is TRBV7-2 and J usage is TRBJ2-3; D ambiguous. Germline V gene sequence: CDR1 SGHTA, CDR2 FQGNSA. This CDR3 has 14 residues. V gave up 1 base and J gave up 2 bases, with 7 bases separating them. The CDR3 protein is CASSLGLPTDTQYF. The CDR3 bases are TGTGCCAGCAGCTTAGGACTGCCCACAGATACGCAGTATTTT.

This clonotype was detected many times. J is TRBJ2-1 and V is TRBV4-3; the match to TRBD2 covers 8 bases. The CDR3 runs to 16 residues. V trimming: 1 base; J trimming: 6 bases; junction bases outside the gene matches: 8. The germline gives CDR1 LGHNA, CDR2 YSLEER. The CDR3 DNA follows: TGCGCCAGCAGCCAAGGGAAGCGGGAGTTAAGCAATGAGCAGTTCTTC. It encodes CASSQGKRELSNEQFF.

This clonotype was recorded a few times. The chain joins TRBV14 to TRBJ2-3, with 7 bases aligning to TRBD1. The CDR3 length is 14 residues. Germline CDR1 and CDR2: SGHDN and FVKESK. Trimming at V came to 7 bases and at J to 4 bases, leaving 8 bases not matched to a gene. The CDR3 is CASTPGQISDTQYF. In DNA form, the CDR3 reads TGTGCCAGCACACCGGGACAGATCTCAGATACGCAGTATTTT.

This clonotype was seen a few times. Here the CDR3 DNA reads TGTGCCAGCAGCTTAGTAGGAGGGGGCAGCTACAATGAGCAGTTCTTC. This encodes CASSLVGGGSYNEQFF. This chain uses TRBV7-8 with TRBJ2-1; perhaps TRBD1 as D (7 bases). Per germline, CDR1 SGHVS and CDR2 FQNEAQ. V was cut by 1 base and J by 3 bases, with 13 bases left in between. The CDR3 extends over 16 amino acids.

The gene calls are TRBV12-3 or TRBV12-4 and TRBJ2-7; D is perhaps TRBD1 (5 bases). Trimming stripped 0 bases from V and 6 bases from J, with 12 bases between. CDR3 length: 14 residues. CDR3 sequence reads: CASSLAPAGSEQYF. In DNA, the CDR3 is TGTGCCAGCAGTTTAGCGCCGGCAGGGTCCGAGCAGTACTTC.

This clonotype was counted ten times or more. V and J are TRBV11-2 and TRBJ2-1; 9 positions match TRBD2. V shed 3 bases, J shed 9 bases, and the junction held 3 bases outside the gene matches. CDR1 is SGHAT, CDR2 FQNNGV, per germline. CDR3 size: 13 residues. The CDR3 DNA reads as TGTGCCAGCAGCTTGAGGCGGGAGGGTGAGCAGTTCTTC. Protein sequence: CASSLRREGEQFF. Supplemented by reference TRBV11-2 and TRBJ2-1, the full variable domain reads EAGVAQSPRYKIIEKRQSVAFWCNPISGHATLYWYQQILGQGPKLLIQFQNNGVVDDSQLPKDRFSAERLKGVDSTLKIQPAKLEDSAVYLCASSLRREGEQFFGPGTRLTVL.

There are a few counts of this clonotype. The V and J genes are TRBV29-1 and TRBJ2-2; TRBD1 might be the D (5 bases). The ends were cut back, 5 bases at V and 4 bases at J, with 14 bases in the middle. Germline-derived CDR1 and CDR2 are SQVTM and ANQGSEA. The CDR3 sequence is 14 residues long. The DNA of the CDR3 is TGCAGCGTTAATTTGGCAGGGCTCACCGGGGAGCTGTTTTTT. This translates into CSVNLAGLTGELFF.